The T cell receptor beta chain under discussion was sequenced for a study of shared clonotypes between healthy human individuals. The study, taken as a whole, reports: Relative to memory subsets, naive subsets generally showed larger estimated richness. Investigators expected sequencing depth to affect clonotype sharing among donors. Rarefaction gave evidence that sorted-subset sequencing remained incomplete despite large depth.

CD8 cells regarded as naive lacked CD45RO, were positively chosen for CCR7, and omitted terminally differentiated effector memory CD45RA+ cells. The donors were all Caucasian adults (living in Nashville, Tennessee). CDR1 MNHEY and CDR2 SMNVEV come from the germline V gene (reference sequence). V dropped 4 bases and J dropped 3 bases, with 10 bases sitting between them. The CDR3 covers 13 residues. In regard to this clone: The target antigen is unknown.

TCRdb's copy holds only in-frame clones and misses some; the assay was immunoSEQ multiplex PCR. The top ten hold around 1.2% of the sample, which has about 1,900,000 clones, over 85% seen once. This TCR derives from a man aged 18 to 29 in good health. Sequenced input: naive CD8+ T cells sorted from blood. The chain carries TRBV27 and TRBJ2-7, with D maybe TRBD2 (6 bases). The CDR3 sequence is CASSYGEDYEQYF. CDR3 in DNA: TGTGCCAGCAGTTACGGGGAGGACTACGAGCAGTACTTC.